This TCR beta chain is from a study of vaccination and CD4 T cells after COVID-19. Study in general: Convalescent donors were composed of six males and four females, of whom two were Hispanic.

Trimming took 10 bases from V and 3 from J, leaving 21 bases between them. CDR1 and CDR2 from the germline V gene are MNHEY and SVGEGT. The CDR3 loop spans 15 amino acids. Specified treatment: roughly 10-day PBMC culture with coronavirus spike peptide pools or control peptides (ViraFEST assay). On day 3 and again on day 7, fresh IL-2 medium was used to replace half the medium. In the case of this clonotype: Its antigen is not known.

With the Oncomine TCR Beta short-read assay, DNA from cultured CD4+ T cells was sequenced. One entry per CDR3 protein results from TCRdb running MiXCR on the PCR reads. The sample lists fewer than 20,000 distinct CDR3 sequences; about 56% were seen once. The chain carries TRBV6-2 or TRBV6-3 and TRBJ1-2; D possibly corresponds to TRBD1 (6 bases). The clonotype was recovered from a human donor who had recovered from COVID-19. Sequencing used CD4+ T cells from blood, cultured in vitro. The CDR3 spells CAIRGGTHLYYGYTF. The CDR3 DNA reads as TGTGCCATCCGAGGGGGAACCCACCTCTACTATGGCTACACCTTC.